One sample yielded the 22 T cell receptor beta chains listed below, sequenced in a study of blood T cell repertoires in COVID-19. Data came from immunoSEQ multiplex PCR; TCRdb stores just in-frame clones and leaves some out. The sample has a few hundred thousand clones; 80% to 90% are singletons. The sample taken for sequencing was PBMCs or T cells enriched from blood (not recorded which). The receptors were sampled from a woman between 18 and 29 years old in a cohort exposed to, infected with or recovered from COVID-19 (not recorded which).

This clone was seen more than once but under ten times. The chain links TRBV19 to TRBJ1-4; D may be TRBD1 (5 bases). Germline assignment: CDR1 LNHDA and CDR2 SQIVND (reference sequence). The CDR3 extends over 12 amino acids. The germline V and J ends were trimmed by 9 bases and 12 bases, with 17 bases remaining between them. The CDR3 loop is CARTSQGGELFF. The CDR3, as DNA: TGTGCCAGGACCAGCCAAGGAGGGGAACTGTTTTTT.

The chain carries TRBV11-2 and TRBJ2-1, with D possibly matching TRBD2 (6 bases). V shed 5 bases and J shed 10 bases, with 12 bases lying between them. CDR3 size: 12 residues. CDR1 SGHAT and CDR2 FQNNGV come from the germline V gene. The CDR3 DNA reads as TGTGCCAGCAGCCCCGGGAGTCCGGAGCAGTTCTTC. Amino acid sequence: CASSPGSPEQFF.

The CDR3 spells CASSTPSDEQFF. The CDR3 nucleotides read TGCGCCAGCTCGACACCTTCTGATGAGCAGTTCTTC. J is TRBJ2-1 and V is TRBV5-1; D gene ambiguous. The CDR3 has 12 residues. Deletions cut 7 bases from V and 8 bases from J, with 13 bases between. The germline gives CDR1 SGHRS, CDR2 YFSETQ.

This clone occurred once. This chain's CDR3 is CASSPGQGARGANVLTF. In DNA, the CDR3 is TGTGCCAGCAGCCCGGGACAGGGGGCGAGAGGGGCCAACGTCCTGACTTTC. The V and J genes are TRBV5-4 and TRBJ2-6; the match to TRBD1 covers 12 bases. V lost 4 bases to trimming and J lost 4 bases; unmatched junction nucleotides: 6. Germline CDR1 is SGHNT and CDR2 is YYREEE (reference sequence). The CDR3 covers 17 residues.

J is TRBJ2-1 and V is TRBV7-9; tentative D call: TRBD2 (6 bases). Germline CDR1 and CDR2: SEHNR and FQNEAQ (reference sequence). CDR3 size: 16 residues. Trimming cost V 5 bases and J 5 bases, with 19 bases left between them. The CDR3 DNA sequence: TGTGCCAGCAGCGCCCTCCGGGACTCCACGGACAATGAGCAGTTCTTC. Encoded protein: CASSALRDSTDNEQFF.

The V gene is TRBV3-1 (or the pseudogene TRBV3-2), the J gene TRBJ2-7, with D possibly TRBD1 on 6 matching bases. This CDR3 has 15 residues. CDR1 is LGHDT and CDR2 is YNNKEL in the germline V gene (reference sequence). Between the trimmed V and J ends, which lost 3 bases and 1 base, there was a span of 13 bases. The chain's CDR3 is CASSHGTSQSYEQYF. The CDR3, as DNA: TGTGCCAGCAGCCATGGGACAAGTCAATCCTACGAGCAGTACTTC.

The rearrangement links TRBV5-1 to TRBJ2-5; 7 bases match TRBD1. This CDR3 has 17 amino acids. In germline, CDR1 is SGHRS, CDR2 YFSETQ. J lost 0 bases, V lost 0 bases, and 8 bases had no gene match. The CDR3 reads CASSLERGLMYQETQYF. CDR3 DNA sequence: TGCGCCAGCAGCTTGGAAAGGGGGCTGATGTACCAAGAGACCCAGTACTTC.

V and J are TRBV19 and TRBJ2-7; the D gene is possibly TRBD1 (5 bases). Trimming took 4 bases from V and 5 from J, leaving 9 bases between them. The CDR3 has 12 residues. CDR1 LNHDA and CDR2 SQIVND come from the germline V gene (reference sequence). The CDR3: CASSRPGHEQYF. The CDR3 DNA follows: TGTGCCAGTAGTAGACCAGGGCACGAGCAGTACTTC. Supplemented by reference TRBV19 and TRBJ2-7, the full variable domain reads DGGITQSPKYLFRKEGQNVTLSCEQNLNHDAMYWYRQDPGQGLRLIYYSQIVNDFQKGDIAEGYSVSREKKESFPLTVTSAQKNPTAFYLCASSRPGHEQYFGPGTRLTVT.

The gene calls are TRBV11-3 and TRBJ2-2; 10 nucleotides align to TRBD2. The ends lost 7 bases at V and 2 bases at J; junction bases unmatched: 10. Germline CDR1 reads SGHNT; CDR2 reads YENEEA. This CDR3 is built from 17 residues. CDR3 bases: TGTGCCAGCACTAATCCAAGCGGGAGGGCCAACACCGGGGAGCTGTTTTTT. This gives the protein CASTNPSGRANTGELFF. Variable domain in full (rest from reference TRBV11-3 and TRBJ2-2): EAGVVQSPRYKIIEKKQPVAFWCNPISGHNTLYWYLQNLGQGPELLIRYENEEAVDDSQLPKDRFSAERLKGVDSTLKIQPAELGDSAVYLCASTNPSGRANTGELFFGEGSRLTVL.

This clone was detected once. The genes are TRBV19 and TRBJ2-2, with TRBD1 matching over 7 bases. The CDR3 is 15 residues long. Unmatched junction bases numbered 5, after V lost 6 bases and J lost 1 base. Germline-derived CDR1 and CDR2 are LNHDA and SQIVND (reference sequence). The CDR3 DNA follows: TGTGCCAGTAGAAAGAACAGGGGGAACACCGGGGAGCTGTTTTTT. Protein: CASRKNRGNTGELFF.

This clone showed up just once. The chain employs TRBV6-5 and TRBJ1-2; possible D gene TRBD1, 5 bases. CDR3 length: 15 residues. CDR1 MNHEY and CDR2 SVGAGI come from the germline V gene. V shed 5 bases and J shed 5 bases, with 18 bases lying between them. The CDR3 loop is CASSRDSPFGYGYTF. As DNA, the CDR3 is TGTGCCAGCAGTCGCGACAGTCCCTTTGGGTATGGCTACACCTTC.

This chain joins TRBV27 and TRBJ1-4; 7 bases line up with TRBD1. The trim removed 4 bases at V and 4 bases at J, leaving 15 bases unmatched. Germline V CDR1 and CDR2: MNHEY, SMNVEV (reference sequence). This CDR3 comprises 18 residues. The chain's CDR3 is CASSCYYNLTGLNEKLFF. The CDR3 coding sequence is TGTGCCAGCAGTTGCTACTACAATCTGACAGGGCTTAATGAAAAACTGTTTTTT.

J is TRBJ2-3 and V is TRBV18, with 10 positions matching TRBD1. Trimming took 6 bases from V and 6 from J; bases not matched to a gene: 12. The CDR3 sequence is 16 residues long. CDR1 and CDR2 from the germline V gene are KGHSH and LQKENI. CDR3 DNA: TGTGCCAGCTCGTACCCCAACCGGGACAGGGGTGATACGCAGTATTTT. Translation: CASSYPNRDRGDTQYF.

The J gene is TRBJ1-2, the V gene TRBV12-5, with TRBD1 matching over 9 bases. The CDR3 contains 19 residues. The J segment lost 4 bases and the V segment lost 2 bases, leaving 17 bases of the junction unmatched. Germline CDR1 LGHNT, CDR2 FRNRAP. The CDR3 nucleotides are TGTGCTAGTGGTTTGTCGTCGGCTGGGACAGGGTCCGCCTTCTATGGCTACACCTTC. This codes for CASGLSSAGTGSAFYGYTF.

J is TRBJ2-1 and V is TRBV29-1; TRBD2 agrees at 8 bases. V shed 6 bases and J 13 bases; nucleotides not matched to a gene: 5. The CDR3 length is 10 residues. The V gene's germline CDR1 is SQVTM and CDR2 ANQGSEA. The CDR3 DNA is TGCAGCGTCTTAGCGGGGACCCAGTTCTTC. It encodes CSVLAGTQFF.

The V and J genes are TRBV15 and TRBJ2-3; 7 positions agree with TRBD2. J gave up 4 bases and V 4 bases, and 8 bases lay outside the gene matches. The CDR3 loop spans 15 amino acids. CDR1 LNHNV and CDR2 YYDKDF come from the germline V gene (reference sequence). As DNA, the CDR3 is TGTGCCACCAGCAAGCTAGGACTAGTCTCAGATACGCAGTATTTT. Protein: CATSKLGLVSDTQYF.

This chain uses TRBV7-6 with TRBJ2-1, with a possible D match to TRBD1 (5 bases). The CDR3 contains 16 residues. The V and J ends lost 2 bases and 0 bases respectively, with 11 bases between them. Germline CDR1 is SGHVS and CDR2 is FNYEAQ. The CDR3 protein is CASSLWGGSSYNEQFF. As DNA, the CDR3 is TGTGCCAGCAGCTTATGGGGCGGCTCCTCCTACAATGAGCAGTTCTTC.

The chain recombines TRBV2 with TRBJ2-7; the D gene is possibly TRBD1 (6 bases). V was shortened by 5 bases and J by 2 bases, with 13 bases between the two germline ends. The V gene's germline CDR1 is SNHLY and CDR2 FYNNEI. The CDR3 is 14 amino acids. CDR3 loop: CASSMGPGAYEQYF. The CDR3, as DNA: TGTGCCAGCAGTATGGGGCCAGGGGCCTACGAGCAGTACTTC.

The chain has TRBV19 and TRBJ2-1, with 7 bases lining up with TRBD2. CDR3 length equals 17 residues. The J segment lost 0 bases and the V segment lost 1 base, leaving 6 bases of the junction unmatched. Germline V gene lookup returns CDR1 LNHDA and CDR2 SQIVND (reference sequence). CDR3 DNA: TGTGCCAGTAGTATAGCCAGCGGGGTGAGCTCCTACAATGAGCAGTTCTTC. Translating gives CASSIASGVSSYNEQFF.

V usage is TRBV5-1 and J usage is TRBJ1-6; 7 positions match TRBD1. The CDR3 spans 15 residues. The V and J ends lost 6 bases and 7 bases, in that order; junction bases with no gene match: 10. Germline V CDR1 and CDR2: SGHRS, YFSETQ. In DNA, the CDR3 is TGCGCCAGCAAGGAGACAGGGAGGCTCAATTCACCCCTCCACTTT. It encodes CASKETGRLNSPLHF.

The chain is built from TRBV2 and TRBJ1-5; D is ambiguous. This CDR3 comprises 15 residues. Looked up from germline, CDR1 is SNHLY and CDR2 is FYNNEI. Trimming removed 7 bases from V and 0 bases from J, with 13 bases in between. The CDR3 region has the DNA TGTGCCAGCATCGAACAGCCCTATAGCAATCAGCCCCAGCATTTT. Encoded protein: CASIEQPYSNQPQHF. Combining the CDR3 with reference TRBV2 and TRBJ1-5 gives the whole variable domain EPEVTQTPSHQVTQMGQEVILRCVPISNHLYFYWYRQILGQKVEFLVSFYNNEISEKSEIFDDQFSVERPDGSNFTLKIRSTKLEDSAMYFCASIEQPYSNQPQHFGDGTRLSIL.

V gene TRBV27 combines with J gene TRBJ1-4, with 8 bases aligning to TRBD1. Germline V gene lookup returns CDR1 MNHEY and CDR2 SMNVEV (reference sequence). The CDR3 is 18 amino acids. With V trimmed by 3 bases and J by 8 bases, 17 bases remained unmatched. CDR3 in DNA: TGTGCCAGCAGTTTTTCCCTCGGACAGGGAAGGGGTGGGGAAAAACTGTTTTTT. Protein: CASSFSLGQGRGGEKLFF.